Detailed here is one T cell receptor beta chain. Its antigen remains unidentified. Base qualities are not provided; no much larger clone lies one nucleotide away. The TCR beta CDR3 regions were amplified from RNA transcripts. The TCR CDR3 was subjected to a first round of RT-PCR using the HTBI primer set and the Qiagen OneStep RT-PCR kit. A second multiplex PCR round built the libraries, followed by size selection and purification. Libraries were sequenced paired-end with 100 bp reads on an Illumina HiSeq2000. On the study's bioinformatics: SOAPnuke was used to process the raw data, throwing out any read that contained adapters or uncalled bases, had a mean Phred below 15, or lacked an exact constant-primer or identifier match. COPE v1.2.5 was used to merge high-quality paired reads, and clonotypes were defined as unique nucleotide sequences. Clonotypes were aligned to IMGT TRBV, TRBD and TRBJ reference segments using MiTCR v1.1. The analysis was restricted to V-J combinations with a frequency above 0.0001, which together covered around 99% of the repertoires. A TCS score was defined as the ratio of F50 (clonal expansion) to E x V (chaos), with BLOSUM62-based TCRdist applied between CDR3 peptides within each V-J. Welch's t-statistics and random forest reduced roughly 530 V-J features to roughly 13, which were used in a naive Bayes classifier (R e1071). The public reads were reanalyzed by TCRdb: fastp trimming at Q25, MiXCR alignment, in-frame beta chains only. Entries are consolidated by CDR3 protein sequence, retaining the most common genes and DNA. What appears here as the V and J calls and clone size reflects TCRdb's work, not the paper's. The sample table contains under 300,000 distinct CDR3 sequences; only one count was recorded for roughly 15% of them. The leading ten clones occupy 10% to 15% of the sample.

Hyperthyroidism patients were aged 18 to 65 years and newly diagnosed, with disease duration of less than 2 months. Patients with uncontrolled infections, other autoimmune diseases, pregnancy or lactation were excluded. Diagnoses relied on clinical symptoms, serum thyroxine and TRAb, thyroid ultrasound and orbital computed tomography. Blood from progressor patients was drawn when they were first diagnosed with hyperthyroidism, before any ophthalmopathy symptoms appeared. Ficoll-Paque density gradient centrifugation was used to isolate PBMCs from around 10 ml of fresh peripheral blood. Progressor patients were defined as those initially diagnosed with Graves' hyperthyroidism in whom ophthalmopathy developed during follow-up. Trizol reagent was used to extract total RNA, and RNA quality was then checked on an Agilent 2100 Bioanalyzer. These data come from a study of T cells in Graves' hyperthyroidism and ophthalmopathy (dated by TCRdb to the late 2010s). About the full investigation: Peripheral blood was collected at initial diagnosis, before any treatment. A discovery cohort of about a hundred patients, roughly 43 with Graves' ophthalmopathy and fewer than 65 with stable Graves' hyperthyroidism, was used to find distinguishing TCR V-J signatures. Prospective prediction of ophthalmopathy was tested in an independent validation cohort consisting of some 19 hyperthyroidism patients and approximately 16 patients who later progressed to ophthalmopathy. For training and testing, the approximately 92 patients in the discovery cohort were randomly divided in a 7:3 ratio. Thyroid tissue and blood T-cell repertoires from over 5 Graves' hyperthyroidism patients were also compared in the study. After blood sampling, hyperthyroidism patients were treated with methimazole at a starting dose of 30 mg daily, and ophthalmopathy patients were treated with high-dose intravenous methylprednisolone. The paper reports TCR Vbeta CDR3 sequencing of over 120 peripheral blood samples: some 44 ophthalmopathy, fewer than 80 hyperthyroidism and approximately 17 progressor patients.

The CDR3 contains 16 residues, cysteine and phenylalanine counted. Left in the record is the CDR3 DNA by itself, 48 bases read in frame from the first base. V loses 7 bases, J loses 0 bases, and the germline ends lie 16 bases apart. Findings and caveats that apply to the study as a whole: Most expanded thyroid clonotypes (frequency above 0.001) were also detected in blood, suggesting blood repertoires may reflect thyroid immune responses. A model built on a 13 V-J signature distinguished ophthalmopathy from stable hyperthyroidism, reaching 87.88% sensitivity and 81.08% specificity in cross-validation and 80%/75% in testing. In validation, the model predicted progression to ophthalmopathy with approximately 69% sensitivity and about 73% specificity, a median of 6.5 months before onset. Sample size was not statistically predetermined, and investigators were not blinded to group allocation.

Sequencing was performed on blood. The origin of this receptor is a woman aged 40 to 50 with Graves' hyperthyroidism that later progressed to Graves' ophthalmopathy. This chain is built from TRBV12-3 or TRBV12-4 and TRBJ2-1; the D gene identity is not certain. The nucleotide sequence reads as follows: TGTGCCAGCATCCCTTTAGCAACCTCCTCCTACAATGAGCAGTTCTTC. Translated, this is CASIPLATSSYNEQFF.